This is a list of T cell receptor beta chains from one sample in a study of spatial heterogeneity in lung cancer. Via MiXCR, TCRdb re-called the 5' RACE reads, giving one row per CDR3 protein. The sample yields about 40,000 distinct CDR3 sequences, roughly 5% seen once. The starting material was PBMCs, obtained at surgery. The receptors derive from a female donor with early-stage non-small cell lung cancer. CDR3s include the opening cysteine and the closing phenylalanine or tryptophan. Each record gives: D gene, J gene, clone size, V gene, CDR3 protein, CDR3 DNA. A D gene is named only where the DNA matches it firmly. A clone size is listed for some rows: how often the clone was seen (once, few, many), or a class if it is expanded.

D gene: .; J gene: TRBJ2-6; clone size: .; V gene: TRBV5-1; CDR3 protein: CASSLEVSGANVLTF; CDR3 DNA: TGCGCCAGCAGCTTGGAGGTTTCCGGGGCCAACGTCCTGACTTTC
D gene: .; J gene: TRBJ2-3; clone size: .; V gene: TRBV5-1; CDR3 protein: CASSLGGPDTQYF; CDR3 DNA: TGCGCCAGCAGCTTGGGGGGGCCAGATACGCAGTATTTT
D gene: TRBD2; J gene: TRBJ2-1; clone size: .; V gene: TRBV14; CDR3 protein: CASNSGRDEQFF; CDR3 DNA: TGTGCCAGCAATAGCGGGAGGGATGAGCAGTTCTTC
D gene: .; J gene: TRBJ2-3; clone size: .; V gene: TRBV5-1; CDR3 protein: CASSGGLGTDTQYF; CDR3 DNA: TGCGCCAGCAGTGGGGGCCTGGGCACAGATACGCAGTATTTT
D gene: .; J gene: TRBJ1-2; clone size: few; V gene: TRBV5-4; CDR3 protein: CASSLVSYGGGKTYGYTF; CDR3 DNA: TGTGCCAGCAGCTTGGTATCGTACGGAGGGGGTAAAACCTATGGCTACACCTTC
D gene: TRBD1; J gene: TRBJ2-2; clone size: few; V gene: TRBV7-7; CDR3 protein: CASRGEGGQTGELFF; CDR3 DNA: TGTGCCAGCAGGGGTGAAGGGGGCCAAACCGGGGAGCTGTTTTTT
D gene: .; J gene: TRBJ1-2; clone size: many; V gene: TRBV6-5; CDR3 protein: CASSYSAVPSGGYTF; CDR3 DNA: TGTGCCAGCAGTTACTCGGCGGTACCCTCAGGTGGCTACACCTTC
D gene: .; J gene: TRBJ1-1; clone size: .; V gene: TRBV20-1; CDR3 protein: CSARQKIDEAFF; CDR3 DNA: TGCAGTGCTCGACAGAAAATCGATGAAGCTTTCTTT
D gene: TRBD2; J gene: TRBJ2-7; clone size: many; V gene: TRBV5-1; CDR3 protein: CASSPGGGGDEQYF; CDR3 DNA: TGCGCCAGCAGCCCCGGCGGGGGGGGCGACGAGCAGTACTTC
D gene: .; J gene: TRBJ2-5; clone size: many; V gene: TRBV3-1; CDR3 protein: CASSQDGGRQETQYF; CDR3 DNA: TGTGCCAGCAGCCAAGATGGGGGCAGGCAAGAGACCCAGTACTTC
D gene: .; J gene: TRBJ2-2; clone size: many; V gene: TRBV5-1; CDR3 protein: CASSWGLLGGKGPGELFF; CDR3 DNA: TGCGCCAGCAGCTGGGGTCTACTGGGAGGTAAAGGTCCCGGGGAGCTGTTTTTT
D gene: .; J gene: TRBJ2-5; clone size: .; V gene: TRBV6-1; CDR3 protein: CASKLLQGTETQYF; CDR3 DNA: TGTGCCAGCAAACTTTTACAGGGCACGGAGACCCAGTACTTC
D gene: .; J gene: TRBJ1-1; clone size: many; V gene: TRBV29-1; CDR3 protein: CSASRRGAEAFF; CDR3 DNA: TGCAGCGCTAGCCGCAGGGGCGCTGAAGCTTTCTTT
D gene: TRBD2; J gene: TRBJ2-3; clone size: many; V gene: TRBV4-1; CDR3 protein: CASSQPAGPTDTQYF; CDR3 DNA: TGCGCCAGCAGCCAACCAGCGGGACCCACAGATACGCAGTATTTT
D gene: TRBD2; J gene: TRBJ2-7; clone size: many; V gene: TRBV30; CDR3 protein: CAWTGSGVSYEQYF; CDR3 DNA: TGTGCCTGGACGGGTAGCGGGGTCTCCTACGAGCAGTACTTC
D gene: .; J gene: TRBJ2-1; clone size: many; V gene: TRBV25-1; CDR3 protein: CASSEDHGRYNEQFF; CDR3 DNA: TGTGCCAGCAGTGAGGACCACGGGCGGTACAATGAGCAGTTCTTC
D gene: TRBD2; J gene: TRBJ2-3; clone size: .; V gene: TRBV6-4; CDR3 protein: CASSEGGGADTQYF; CDR3 DNA: TGTGCCAGCAGTGAAGGCGGGGGGGCAGATACGCAGTATTTT
D gene: .; J gene: TRBJ1-6; clone size: many; V gene: TRBV7-9; CDR3 protein: CASSLKDNSPLHF; CDR3 DNA: TGTGCCAGCAGCTTAAAAGATAATTCACCCCTCCACTTT
D gene: TRBD1; J gene: TRBJ1-1; clone size: many; V gene: TRBV25-1; CDR3 protein: CASVGTGRTEAFF; CDR3 DNA: TGTGCCAGCGTCGGGACAGGGAGGACTGAAGCTTTCTTT
D gene: .; J gene: TRBJ2-3; clone size: many; V gene: TRBV28; CDR3 protein: CASSIQADTQYF; CDR3 DNA: TGTGCCAGCAGCATTCAAGCAGATACGCAGTATTTT
D gene: TRBD1; J gene: TRBJ2-2; clone size: many; V gene: TRBV9; CDR3 protein: CASSVGGQGSTGELFF; CDR3 DNA: TGTGCCAGCAGCGTAGGGGGACAGGGTAGCACCGGGGAGCTGTTTTTT
D gene: TRBD1; J gene: TRBJ1-1; clone size: many; V gene: TRBV5-1; CDR3 protein: CASSQGDTEAFF; CDR3 DNA: TGCGCCAGCAGCCAGGGGGACACTGAAGCTTTCTTT
D gene: .; J gene: TRBJ2-5; clone size: many; V gene: TRBV29-1; CDR3 protein: CSVRLGGETQYF; CDR3 DNA: TGCAGCGTTCGATTGGGTGGGGAGACCCAGTACTTC
D gene: .; J gene: TRBJ1-6; clone size: many; V gene: TRBV9; CDR3 protein: CASSVEGNRNSPLHF; CDR3 DNA: TGTGCCAGCAGCGTAGAGGGGAACCGGAATTCACCCCTCCACTTT
D gene: .; J gene: TRBJ1-6; clone size: many; V gene: TRBV3-1; CDR3 protein: CASSQLQEHSPLHF; CDR3 DNA: TGTGCCAGCAGCCAACTACAGGAGCATTCACCCCTCCACTTT
D gene: .; J gene: TRBJ2-2; clone size: .; V gene: TRBV9; CDR3 protein: CASSPPWGPNTGELFF; CDR3 DNA: TGTGCCAGCAGCCCTCCCTGGGGTCCGAACACCGGGGAGCTGTTTTTT
D gene: .; J gene: TRBJ1-2; clone size: many; V gene: TRBV6-2/TRBV6-3; CDR3 protein: CASSPRGSAYGYTF; CDR3 DNA: TGTGCCAGCAGCCCCCGCGGCAGCGCCTATGGCTACACCTTC
D gene: TRBD1; J gene: TRBJ2-1; clone size: many; V gene: TRBV7-9; CDR3 protein: CASSPHRGDYNEQFF; CDR3 DNA: TGTGCCAGCAGCCCCCACAGGGGCGACTACAATGAGCAGTTCTTC
D gene: TRBD2; J gene: TRBJ2-1; clone size: many; V gene: TRBV2; CDR3 protein: CASSELAGAPGEQFF; CDR3 DNA: TGTGCCAGCAGTGAACTAGCGGGGGCCCCTGGGGAGCAGTTCTTC
D gene: .; J gene: TRBJ2-7; clone size: many; V gene: TRBV4-1; CDR3 protein: CASSQGSTYEQYF; CDR3 DNA: TGCGCCAGCAGCCAAGGTTCAACCTACGAGCAGTACTTC
D gene: .; J gene: TRBJ2-1; clone size: .; V gene: TRBV5-1; CDR3 protein: CASSPSGYPYNEQFF; CDR3 DNA: TGCGCCAGCAGCCCTTCGGGATACCCCTACAATGAGCAGTTCTTC
D gene: TRBD2; J gene: TRBJ2-5; clone size: many; V gene: TRBV5-1; CDR3 protein: CASSLLAGAQETQYF; CDR3 DNA: TGCGCCAGCAGCTTGCTAGCGGGGGCCCAAGAGACCCAGTACTTC